A selection of T cell receptor beta chains follows, all from one sample in a study of T cell repertoires in cytomegalovirus infection. TCRdb fed the reads into MiXCR, producing one record per CDR3 protein. This table has some 310,000 distinct CDR3 sequences, around a quarter appearing once. The antigens these receptors bind are not known. The sequenced sample was cultured PBMCs, obtained from culture after CMV antigen stimulation. Receptors were obtained from a human donor in good health (CMV status not recorded). Some clones in this sample may be carry-over from other donors' samples. The CDR3 runs from the conserved cysteine through the conserved F or W. The D gene is left open where the match is weak.

>TRBD2|TRBJ2-2|TRBV19
CASSTTSGSLGTGELFF
>-|TRBJ2-3|TRBV4-1
CASSRDLMADTQYF
>-|TRBJ2-5|TRBV6-2/TRBV6-3
CAGGQNQETQYF
>-|TRBJ2-3|TRBV19
CASSIGTVSTDTQYF
>TRBD2|TRBJ2-3|TRBV7-2
CASSAGLAGVPSDTQYF
>-|TRBJ1-5|TRBV24-1
CATSVPGSNQPQHF
>TRBD1|TRBJ1-3|TRBV7-9
CASSHSGQAQLRDTIYF
>-|TRBJ2-1|TRBV29-1
CSVEDGASRGIHNEQFF
>-|TRBJ2-7|TRBV5-4
CASRGGQSGGDEQYF
>-|TRBJ2-7|TRBV7-2
CASSSLVFVEQYF
>TRBD2|TRBJ2-5|TRBV6-1
CASSRGLAQKETQYF
>-|TRBJ2-3|TRBV7-7
CASSLMASLSDTQYF
>TRBD2|TRBJ2-3|TRBV10-3
CAALAGGTDTQYF
>-|TRBJ1-6|TRBV7-2
CASSLAKSSPLHF
>-|TRBJ1-1|TRBV6-5
CASSPNGQGGTEAFF
>-|TRBJ2-1|TRBV27
CASSQRFNFVAEHNEQFF
>-|TRBJ2-2|TRBV7-9
CASSLAPPKGTGELFF
>-|TRBJ1-2|TRBV3-1
CASSQDPTVYGYTF
>-|TRBJ1-1|TRBV6-2/TRBV6-3
CASSRETGEAFF
>-|TRBJ2-3|TRBV7-3
CASSILAWADTQYF
>-|TRBJ2-5|TRBV12-5
CASGFNRAQETQYF
>TRBD2|TRBJ2-1|TRBV6-1
CASLGGDSRVEQFF
>-|TRBJ1-2|TRBV7-9
CALGRGHDGIYGYTF
>-|TRBJ1-1|TRBV27
CASSLSWVGGPLRNTEAFF
>-|TRBJ1-1|TRBV30
CAWSKNPVNTEAFF
>-|TRBJ2-5|TRBV6-5
CASSYGAETQYF
>-|TRBJ1-5|TRBV6-1
CATKRQDNQPQHF
>-|TRBJ1-1|TRBV7-2
CASSETGSTEAFF
>-|TRBJ2-1|TRBV19
CASSAPEGVSTHEQFF